Included here is one T cell receptor beta chain sequence, with context. The target antigen is unknown. Regarding donors, all were healthy bone marrow donors. Donors sampled were nominally healthy, though unrecorded immune exposures were likely. The PCR used 60 Vbeta and 13 Jbeta primers. As originally analysed: Later, 80 million or so unique TCR beta chains were counted in an analysis, and roughly 11 million of them were shared. Data came from immunoSEQ multiplex PCR; TCRdb stores just in-frame clones and leaves some out. V and J calls and clone size are copied from that table; D and trimming were computed from the DNA. This sample's table has about 190,000 clones. This entry comes from a study of cytomegalovirus exposure and HLA in healthy donors. Study-level results: Per a prior analysis, the majority of TCR beta V segments were productive roughly 87% or roughly 30% of the time.

The germline gives CDR1 MNHEY, CDR2 SMNVEV (reference sequence). Trimming took 1 base from V and 6 from J, leaving 12 bases between them. The CDR3 extends over 15 amino acids. Sequenced input: PBMCs. This sequence originates from a woman aged 25 to 45 in good health and CMV-seropositive. This chain links TRBV27 with TRBJ1-4; maybe TRBD1 (5 bases). CDR3 loop: CASSLLAGNDEKLFF. CDR3 nucleotides: TGTGCCAGCAGTTTATTGGCAGGGAACGATGAAAAACTGTTTTTT.